The rows below give T cell receptor beta chains drawn from one sample of a study of T cell responses to AZD1222 COVID-19 vaccine. The protocol was immunoSEQ multiplex PCR, while the TCRdb copy is restricted to in-frame clones and leaves out a portion. The table has 120,000 to 150,000 clones, more than 85% seen once; the top ten hold about 3.2%. The sequencing used peripheral blood, collected on day 0 of AZD1222 vaccination. These receptors were obtained from an adult in good health. CDR3s include the opening cysteine and the closing phenylalanine or tryptophan. A D gene is named only where the DNA matches it firmly. Expanded clones are given a class, and other clones once, few, many or no size at all.

abundance: .
v_gene: TRBV2
d_gene: .
j_gene: TRBJ1-2
CDR3aa: CASSVVTNYGYTF
CDR3nt: TGTGCCAGCAGTGTGGTCACTAACTATGGCTACACCTTC

abundance: few
v_gene: TRBV7-8
d_gene: .
j_gene: TRBJ1-5
CDR3aa: CASSLVGRTSNQPQHF
CDR3nt: TGTGCCAGCAGCTTAGTGGGACGGACCTCCAATCAGCCCCAGCATTTT

abundance: .
v_gene: TRBV27
d_gene: .
j_gene: TRBJ2-1
CDR3aa: CASSLSSGEQFF
CDR3nt: TGTGCCAGCAGTTTATCGTCAGGTGAGCAGTTCTTC

abundance: once
v_gene: TRBV4-1
d_gene: .
j_gene: TRBJ1-6
CDR3aa: CASSQDFNSPLHF
CDR3nt: TGCGCCAGCAGCCAAGATTTTAATTCACCCCTCCACTTT

abundance: .
v_gene: TRBV6-2/TRBV6-3
d_gene: TRBD1
j_gene: TRBJ2-3
CDR3aa: CASSVGGLPTDTQYF
CDR3nt: TGTGCCAGCAGCGTAGGGGGCCTCCCCACAGATACGCAGTATTTT

abundance: .
v_gene: TRBV2
d_gene: .
j_gene: TRBJ1-3
CDR3aa: CASRIGEAVSGNTIYF
CDR3nt: TGTGCCAGCAGGATCGGGGAGGCAGTCTCTGGAAACACCATATATTTT

abundance: .
v_gene: TRBV5-6
d_gene: .
j_gene: TRBJ1-1
CDR3aa: CASSLASGVVTEAFF
CDR3nt: TGTGCCAGCAGCTTGGCCTCGGGGGTTGTCACTGAAGCTTTCTTT

abundance: .
v_gene: TRBV4-1
d_gene: .
j_gene: TRBJ2-3
CDR3aa: CASSPITGKSTDTQYF
CDR3nt: TGCGCCAGCAGCCCAATAACGGGAAAGAGCACAGATACGCAGTATTTT

abundance: few
v_gene: TRBV21-1
d_gene: .
j_gene: TRBJ2-3
CDR3aa: CASSKDPDPGQVTSTDTQYF
CDR3nt: TGTGCCAGCAGCAAAGATCCGGATCCGGGACAGGTCACTAGCACAGATACGCAGTATTTT

abundance: .
v_gene: TRBV18
d_gene: TRBD1
j_gene: TRBJ1-5
CDR3aa: CASSPSGGYQPQHF
CDR3nt: TGTGCCAGCTCACCATCAGGGGGCTATCAGCCCCAGCATTTT

abundance: .
v_gene: TRBV11-2
d_gene: TRBD2
j_gene: TRBJ2-5
CDR3aa: CASSLVLAGGQETQYF
CDR3nt: TGTGCCAGCAGCTTAGTGCTAGCGGGAGGCCAAGAGACCCAGTACTTC

abundance: .
v_gene: TRBV19
d_gene: .
j_gene: TRBJ1-6
CDR3aa: CASRSVGRNNSPLHF
CDR3nt: TGTGCCAGTAGGTCAGTAGGACGGAATAATTCACCCCTCCACTTT

abundance: .
v_gene: TRBV5-1
d_gene: .
j_gene: TRBJ2-7
CDR3aa: CASSPQTSSYEQYF
CDR3nt: TGCGCCAGCAGCCCTCAGACTAGCTCCTACGAGCAGTACTTC

abundance: .
v_gene: TRBV27
d_gene: TRBD1
j_gene: TRBJ2-1
CDR3aa: CASSLLRTGGYNEQFF
CDR3nt: TGTGCCAGCAGTCTCCTACGGACAGGCGGATACAATGAGCAGTTCTTC

abundance: once
v_gene: TRBV6-5
d_gene: .
j_gene: TRBJ1-5
CDR3aa: CASSYSISGQPQHF
CDR3nt: TGTGCCAGCAGTTACTCGATATCAGGCCAGCCCCAGCATTTT

abundance: .
v_gene: TRBV5-1
d_gene: .
j_gene: TRBJ1-5
CDR3aa: CASSLEVNQPQHF
CDR3nt: TGCGCCAGCAGCTTGGAAGTCAATCAGCCCCAGCATTTT

abundance: .
v_gene: TRBV19
d_gene: .
j_gene: TRBJ2-1
CDR3aa: CATSGKSYNEQFF
CDR3nt: TGTGCGACCAGCGGAAAATCCTACAATGAGCAGTTCTTC

abundance: .
v_gene: TRBV6-5
d_gene: .
j_gene: TRBJ2-7
CDR3aa: CASRTKLAPREQYF
CDR3nt: TGTGCCAGCAGGACGAAACTAGCCCCTCGCGAGCAGTACTTC

abundance: .
v_gene: TRBV7-2
d_gene: .
j_gene: TRBJ1-2
CDR3aa: CASSLGGSSRYGYTF
CDR3nt: TGTGCCAGCAGCTTAGGGGGCTCTTCGCGCTATGGCTACACCTTC

abundance: .
v_gene: TRBV19
d_gene: TRBD1
j_gene: TRBJ2-5
CDR3aa: CASSSGQGAYIETQYF
CDR3nt: TGTGCCAGTAGTTCGGGACAGGGGGCTTACATAGAGACCCAGTACTTC

abundance: .
v_gene: TRBV9
d_gene: TRBD2
j_gene: TRBJ2-3
CDR3aa: CASSPRTSGRSTDTQYF
CDR3nt: TGTGCCAGCAGCCCTAGGACTAGCGGGAGGTCCACAGATACGCAGTATTTT

abundance: .
v_gene: TRBV7-8
d_gene: TRBD2
j_gene: TRBJ2-2
CDR3aa: CASSRWSSGENTGELFF
CDR3nt: TGTGCCAGCAGCCGGTGGTCTAGCGGGGAGAACACCGGGGAGCTGTTTTTT

abundance: .
v_gene: TRBV18
d_gene: .
j_gene: TRBJ1-1
CDR3aa: CASSVRGRQAATEAFF
CDR3nt: TGTGCCAGCTCAGTAAGAGGTCGTCAGGCGGCCACTGAAGCTTTCTTT

abundance: .
v_gene: TRBV4-2
d_gene: TRBD2
j_gene: TRBJ2-3
CDR3aa: CASSPGVAGADTQYF
CDR3nt: TGTGCCAGCAGCCCTGGGGTAGCGGGAGCCGATACGCAGTATTTT

abundance: .
v_gene: TRBV15
d_gene: .
j_gene: TRBJ2-2
CDR3aa: CATSRDRGLGAPGELFF
CDR3nt: TGTGCCACCAGCAGAGATCGGGGTTTAGGTGCACCCGGGGAGCTGTTTTTT

abundance: .
v_gene: TRBV10-3
d_gene: .
j_gene: TRBJ1-2
CDR3aa: CAISDAVANYGYTF
CDR3nt: TGTGCCATCAGTGACGCTGTAGCTAACTATGGCTACACCTTC

abundance: .
v_gene: TRBV7-2
d_gene: .
j_gene: TRBJ1-2
CDR3aa: CASSYQTGGYTF
CDR3nt: TGTGCCAGCAGCTACCAAACGGGCGGCTACACCTTC

abundance: .
v_gene: TRBV6-2/TRBV6-3
d_gene: TRBD2
j_gene: TRBJ2-1
CDR3aa: CASSYFSTSGDYNEQFF
CDR3nt: TGTGCCAGCAGTTACTTCTCTACTAGCGGTGACTACAATGAGCAGTTCTTC

abundance: .
v_gene: TRBV5-4
d_gene: TRBD2
j_gene: TRBJ2-3
CDR3aa: CASSSRGLAGTDTQYF
CDR3nt: TGTGCCAGCAGCTCGCGGGGACTAGCGGGCACAGATACGCAGTATTTT

abundance: .
v_gene: TRBV2
d_gene: .
j_gene: TRBJ1-1
CDR3aa: CASQPPQFRAFF
CDR3nt: TGTGCCAGCCAACCCCCACAGTTCCGGGCTTTCTTT

abundance: .
v_gene: TRBV4-2
d_gene: .
j_gene: TRBJ1-3
CDR3aa: CASSQATGGTIYF
CDR3nt: TGTGCCAGCAGCCAAGCGACCGGAGGGACCATATATTTT

abundance: .
v_gene: TRBV9
d_gene: TRBD2
j_gene: TRBJ2-1
CDR3aa: CASSSRGLAGLSSYNEQFF
CDR3nt: TGTGCCAGCAGCTCTAGAGGACTAGCGGGGCTAAGCTCCTACAATGAGCAGTTCTTC

abundance: few
v_gene: TRBV5-1
d_gene: TRBD2
j_gene: TRBJ2-1
CDR3aa: CASSLAWLAGTDNEQFF
CDR3nt: TGCGCCAGCAGCTTGGCCTGGTTAGCGGGAACCGACAATGAGCAGTTCTTC

abundance: .
v_gene: TRBV30
d_gene: .
j_gene: TRBJ1-5
CDR3aa: CAWSVGQGFYQPQHF
CDR3nt: TGTGCCTGGAGTGTAGGGCAGGGTTTCTATCAGCCCCAGCATTTT

abundance: .
v_gene: TRBV3-1/TRBV3-2
d_gene: TRBD1
j_gene: TRBJ2-7
CDR3aa: CASSLPGQIYEQYF
CDR3nt: TGTGCCAGCAGCCTGCCGGGACAGATTTACGAGCAGTACTTC

abundance: .
v_gene: TRBV25-1
d_gene: .
j_gene: TRBJ2-5
CDR3aa: CASSGIAPSGRETQYF
CDR3nt: TGTGCCAGCAGTGGCATAGCGCCATCAGGGAGAGAGACCCAGTACTTC

abundance: .
v_gene: TRBV20-1
d_gene: TRBD1
j_gene: TRBJ2-7
CDR3aa: CSAPTGAEQYF
CDR3nt: TGCAGTGCCCCTACAGGGGCCGAGCAGTACTTC

abundance: .
v_gene: TRBV19
d_gene: .
j_gene: TRBJ1-5
CDR3aa: CASSGGGNQPQHF
CDR3nt: TGTGCCAGTAGTGGCGGCGGCAATCAGCCCCAGCATTTT

abundance: once
v_gene: TRBV4-3
d_gene: .
j_gene: TRBJ2-1
CDR3aa: CASSQASLSRWGYNEQFF
CDR3nt: TGCGCCAGCAGCCAAGCCTCCCTCAGCCGCTGGGGCTACAATGAGCAGTTCTTC

abundance: .
v_gene: TRBV6-5
d_gene: TRBD2
j_gene: TRBJ2-5
CDR3aa: CASSSAGEETQYF
CDR3nt: TGTGCCAGCAGCTCAGCGGGAGAAGAGACCCAGTACTTC

abundance: once
v_gene: TRBV5-3
d_gene: .
j_gene: TRBJ2-3
CDR3aa: CARSRSCDTQYF
CDR3nt: TGTGCCAGAAGCCGTAGTTGCGATACGCAGTATTTT

abundance: .
v_gene: TRBV30
d_gene: TRBD2
j_gene: TRBJ2-3
CDR3aa: CAWSVLGGTSADTQYF
CDR3nt: TGTGCCTGGAGTGTACTCGGCGGGACTAGTGCGGATACGCAGTATTTT

abundance: .
v_gene: TRBV7-8
d_gene: .
j_gene: TRBJ1-1
CDR3aa: CASSIGTLNTEAFF
CDR3nt: TGTGCCAGCAGCATAGGGACACTAAACACTGAAGCTTTCTTT

abundance: .
v_gene: TRBV7-9
d_gene: .
j_gene: TRBJ1-4
CDR3aa: CASDAGTEKLFF
CDR3nt: TGTGCCAGCGATGCGGGAACGGAAAAACTGTTTTTT

abundance: .
v_gene: TRBV11-2
d_gene: .
j_gene: TRBJ1-2
CDR3aa: CASSLGFYGYTF
CDR3nt: TGTGCCAGCAGCTTAGGTTTCTATGGCTACACCTTC

abundance: .
v_gene: TRBV11-3
d_gene: TRBD2
j_gene: TRBJ2-1
CDR3aa: CASSSLAGANNEQFF
CDR3nt: TGTGCCAGCAGCTCACTAGCGGGAGCAAACAATGAGCAGTTCTTC

abundance: .
v_gene: TRBV6-5
d_gene: .
j_gene: TRBJ1-3
CDR3aa: CASSLRGPGNTIYF
CDR3nt: TGTGCCAGCAGTCTACGGGGGCCTGGAAACACCATATATTTT

abundance: .
v_gene: TRBV28
d_gene: TRBD2
j_gene: TRBJ2-7
CDR3aa: CASRLAGDLYEQYF
CDR3nt: TGTGCCAGCCGACTAGCGGGAGACCTATACGAGCAGTACTTC

abundance: .
v_gene: TRBV7-3
d_gene: TRBD2
j_gene: TRBJ2-7
CDR3aa: CASSQMGLAGEQYF
CDR3nt: TGTGCCAGCAGCCAAATGGGACTAGCTGGCGAGCAGTACTTC

abundance: few
v_gene: TRBV28
d_gene: .
j_gene: TRBJ1-5
CDR3aa: CASRLVLGNQPQHF
CDR3nt: TGTGCCAGCAGGCTGGTCCTTGGGAATCAGCCCCAGCATTTT

abundance: .
v_gene: TRBV7-9
d_gene: .
j_gene: TRBJ1-3
CDR3aa: CASSYWGHGNTIYF
CDR3nt: TGTGCCAGCAGCTATTGGGGGCATGGAAACACCATATATTTT

abundance: .
v_gene: TRBV4-3
d_gene: TRBD1
j_gene: TRBJ1-3
CDR3aa: CASSPTGEGRRNTIYF
CDR3nt: TGCGCCAGCAGCCCCACAGGGGAAGGTCGGCGAAACACCATATATTTT